This entry lists 8 T cell receptor beta chains sequenced from one sample in a study of blood T cell repertoires in COVID-19. Method: immunoSEQ multiplex PCR; TCRdb's copy keeps in-frame clones and lacks some. This table has 200,000 to 250,000 clones, approximately 90% appearing once. The sample was peripheral blood. The source is a man aged 55-75 years with COVID-19, enrolled during active disease.

This chain uses TRBV2 with TRBJ2-7; maybe TRBD1 (6 bases). The V gene lost 3 bases and the J gene lost 0 bases, with 12 bases spanning the gap. CDR1 and CDR2 from the germline V gene are SNHLY and FYNNEI. The CDR3 sequence is 15 residues long. CDR3 residues: CASSDAGTSSYEQYF. Here the CDR3 DNA reads TGTGCCAGCAGTGACGCCGGGACATCCTCCTACGAGCAGTACTTC.

This chain joins TRBV6-6 and TRBJ1-2; 8 nucleotides align to TRBD1. The length of the CDR3 is 14 residues. Germline lookup yields CDR1 MNHNY and CDR2 SVGAGI (reference sequence). J gave up 8 bases and V 2 bases, and 7 bases lay outside the gene matches. CDR3 region: CASSYGAGGVGYTF. The CDR3 region has the DNA TGTGCCAGCAGTTACGGGGCAGGGGGCGTAGGCTACACCTTC.

The chain employs TRBV9 and TRBJ2-2; 7 nucleotides match TRBD2. Trimming removed 0 bases from V and 2 bases from J; junction bases left unmatched: 4. Germline lookup yields CDR1 SGDLS and CDR2 YYNGEE. The CDR3 has 16 residues. The CDR3 nucleotides read TGTGCCAGCAGCGTAGCTGCGGGAGCCAACACCGGGGAGCTGTTTTTT. Encoded protein: CASSVAAGANTGELFF.

The chain links TRBV11-2 to TRBJ1-5; 7 nucleotides match TRBD1. V was clipped by 1 base and J by 6 bases; unmatched bases: 3. Germline assignment: CDR1 SGHAT and CDR2 FQNNGV. The CDR3 extends over 14 amino acids. CDR3: CASSLGQGGQPQHF. DNA for the CDR3: TGTGCCAGCAGCTTAGGACAGGGCGGTCAGCCCCAGCATTTT.

The CDR3 loop reads CASSPPGGHTYNEQFF. The CDR3 bases are TGTGCCAGCAGCCCCCCTGGGGGACATACCTACAATGAGCAGTTCTTC. V gene TRBV5-5 combines with J gene TRBJ2-1; maybe TRBD1 (6 bases). CDR3 size: 16 residues. From germline, CDR1 is SGHKS and CDR2 YYEKEE (reference sequence). Trimming shortened V by 4 bases and J by 2 bases, and 16 bases separated the two germline ends.

The chain has TRBV12-3 or TRBV12-4 and TRBJ2-7; 9 bases are shared with TRBD2. This CDR3 comprises 13 residues. V lost 4 bases and J lost 3; bases outside the gene matches: 1. The CDR3, as DNA: TGTGCCAGCAGTTCACTAGCGGGCTACGAGCAGTACTTC. It codes for CASSSLAGYEQYF.

This rearrangement joins TRBV9 to TRBJ1-2; 8 nucleotides agree with TRBD1. The CDR3 has 16 residues. After removal of 3 bases from V and 3 bases from J, the junction contained 10 bases not matched to a gene. Germline values: CDR1 SGDLS, CDR2 YYNGEE. CDR3 nucleotide sequence: TGTGCCAGCAGCGACGCACCGGGACAGGTATACTATGGCTACACCTTC. As protein: CASSDAPGQVYYGYTF.

The chain carries TRBV24-1 and TRBJ2-3; 10 bases agree with TRBD1. CDR3 length equals 17 residues. J gave up 4 bases and V 3 bases, and 9 bases lay outside the gene matches. The germline gives CDR1 KGHDR, CDR2 SFDVKD. For the CDR3, the DNA is TGTGCCACCAGTGATGCGGGACAGGGGAGGATTTCAGATACGCAGTATTTT. It encodes CATSDAGQGRISDTQYF.